Listed below are T cell receptor beta chains from one sample, sequenced in a study of blood T cells in healthy people across ages. Using its own MiXCR run on the 5' RACE reads, TCRdb lists one record per CDR3 protein. The sample has roughly 1,800,000 distinct CDR3 sequences; roughly 50% are singletons. Material for sequencing was blood. The receptors derive from a middle-aged woman in good health. CDR3s include the opening cysteine and the closing phenylalanine or tryptophan. The D gene is left open where the match is weak. Only part of the rows carry a size: once, few, many, or a class if the clone is expanded.

d_call: NA; j_call: TRBJ1-2; clone_size: NA; v_call: TRBV7-9; cdr3_nt: TGTGCCAGCAGCACCGGAGGGCCCACCAACTATGGCTACACCTTC; cdr3_aa: CASSTGGPTNYGYTF
d_call: TRBD2; j_call: TRBJ2-4; clone_size: few; v_call: TRBV20-1; cdr3_nt: TGCAGTGCTAGAGAAAGGCTAGCGGGGGGACTAGCCAAAAACATTCAGTACTTC; cdr3_aa: CSARERLAGGLAKNIQYF
d_call: NA; j_call: TRBJ2-7; clone_size: NA; v_call: TRBV2; cdr3_nt: TGTGCCCCCCGAGGCCCAGAGTTTTACGAGCAGTACTTC; cdr3_aa: CAPRGPEFYEQYF
d_call: TRBD1; j_call: TRBJ1-2; clone_size: NA; v_call: TRBV7-2; cdr3_nt: TGTGCCAGCAGCTTCCAGAGGGGGCCGAACTATGGCTACACCTTC; cdr3_aa: CASSFQRGPNYGYTF
d_call: TRBD1; j_call: TRBJ2-7; clone_size: NA; v_call: TRBV7-3; cdr3_nt: TGTGCCAGCAGCTTAATCAGGACAGGGAACGGATACGAGCAGTACTTC; cdr3_aa: CASSLIRTGNGYEQYF
d_call: NA; j_call: TRBJ2-3; clone_size: few; v_call: TRBV6-5; cdr3_nt: TGTGCCAGCAGGGACGGGGGCACAGATACGCAGTATTTT; cdr3_aa: CASRDGGTDTQYF
d_call: NA; j_call: TRBJ2-5; clone_size: few; v_call: TRBV7-2; cdr3_nt: TGTGCCAGCAGCTTAGGTGACTACAATGAGCAGTACTTC; cdr3_aa: CASSLGDYNEQYF
d_call: NA; j_call: TRBJ2-2; clone_size: NA; v_call: TRBV12-3/TRBV12-4; cdr3_nt: TGTGCCAGCAGTTTAGCGCAACAAAACACCGGGGAGCTGTTTTTT; cdr3_aa: CASSLAQQNTGELFF
d_call: NA; j_call: TRBJ1-2; clone_size: few; v_call: TRBV5-1; cdr3_nt: TGCGCCAGCAGCTTGACCGGGGGCAGGGGAGGCCCTTTCTACACCTTC; cdr3_aa: CASSLTGGRGGPFYTF
d_call: NA; j_call: TRBJ1-2; clone_size: few; v_call: TRBV5-1; cdr3_nt: TGCGCCAGCAGCTTGGAGGGCCACTCCTATGGCTACACCTTC; cdr3_aa: CASSLEGHSYGYTF
d_call: NA; j_call: TRBJ2-5; clone_size: NA; v_call: TRBV12-3/TRBV12-4; cdr3_nt: NA; cdr3_aa: CASSLLLYYETQYF
d_call: NA; j_call: TRBJ2-5; clone_size: NA; v_call: TRBV6-2/TRBV6-3; cdr3_nt: TGTGCCAGCATGTGGGGGACAGAGACCCAGTACTTC; cdr3_aa: CASMWGTETQYF
d_call: NA; j_call: TRBJ2-5; clone_size: few; v_call: TRBV6-6; cdr3_nt: TGTGCCAGCAGGAGCCCCAGGGACTCCCAAGAGACCCAGTACTTC; cdr3_aa: CASRSPRDSQETQYF
d_call: NA; j_call: TRBJ2-5; clone_size: NA; v_call: TRBV29-1; cdr3_nt: TGCAGCGTTGGCTCGGCAGGGCCTCCAGAGACCCAGTACTTC; cdr3_aa: CSVGSAGPPETQYF
d_call: NA; j_call: TRBJ2-3; clone_size: few; v_call: TRBV20-1; cdr3_nt: TGCAGTGCTAGACTCATTTCTAGCACAGATACGCAGTATTTT; cdr3_aa: CSARLISSTDTQYF
d_call: NA; j_call: TRBJ1-2; clone_size: NA; v_call: TRBV4-1; cdr3_nt: TGCGCCAGCAGCCAATCCGGGACTAATGGCTACACCTTC; cdr3_aa: CASSQSGTNGYTF
d_call: NA; j_call: TRBJ1-2; clone_size: few; v_call: TRBV19; cdr3_nt: TGTGCCAGTAGTAACCCGTTGAACTATGGCTACACCTTC; cdr3_aa: CASSNPLNYGYTF